The rows below give T cell receptor beta chains drawn from one sample of a study of blood T cell repertoires in COVID-19. The assay was immunoSEQ multiplex PCR, and TCRdb's table has in-frame clones only and misses some. The repertoire consists of 95,000 to 100,000 clones, with 92% occurring once and the leading ten covering around 5.8%. Source material: peripheral blood. The receptors shown here come from a middle-aged man with active COVID-19. Both conserved end residues are part of each CDR3. D genes are given only for firm matches. Clone sizes are given selectively: once, few, many, or a class where the clone is expanded.

d_gene	j_gene	v_gene	abundance	CDR3aa	CDR3nt
NA	TRBJ1-2	TRBV4-2	NA	CASSQDLNRNYGYTF	TGTGCCAGCAGCCAAGATCTTAACAGGAACTATGGCTACACCTTC
TRBD1	TRBJ1-4	TRBV25-1	NA	CASGTGLDEKLFF	TGTGCCAGCGGGACAGGGTTGGATGAAAAACTGTTTTTT
NA	TRBJ2-2	TRBV30	NA	CAWSVTSSGELFF	TGTGCCTGGAGTGTAACTAGCTCCGGGGAGCTGTTTTTT
NA	TRBJ1-4	TRBV12-1	NA	CASSFKFGQWNEKLFF	TGTGCCAGCAGCTTTAAATTTGGGCAGTGGAATGAAAAACTGTTTTTT
NA	TRBJ1-1	TRBV27	NA	CASSLGSNTEAFF	TGTGCCAGCAGTTTGGGCAGTAACACTGAAGCTTTCTTT
NA	TRBJ2-2	TRBV19	NA	CASRRRGSTGELFF	TGTGCCAGTAGAAGACGGGGTAGTACCGGGGAGCTGTTTTTT
NA	TRBJ1-5	TRBV6-2/TRBV6-3	NA	CASSYRRTVVSNQPQHF	TGTGCCAGCAGTTACCGTAGGACAGTAGTTAGCAATCAGCCCCAGCATTTT
NA	TRBJ1-4	TRBV21-1	few	CASSKDSGGLWRRHLPGLFF	TGTGCCAGCAGCAAAGATTCGGGAGGACTTTGGAGACGACACCTCCCAGGACTGTTTTTT
TRBD2	TRBJ2-1	TRBV2	NA	CASSDQGLAPNNEQFF	TGTGCCAGCAGTGATCAGGGACTAGCGCCAAACAATGAGCAGTTCTTC
NA	TRBJ1-2	TRBV19	NA	CASSISDSITNYGYTF	TGTGCCAGTAGTATCTCCGACAGCATCACTAACTATGGCTACACCTTC
TRBD2	TRBJ2-2	TRBV27	NA	CATRRTSGRGWTGELFF	TGTGCCACCCGCCGGACTAGCGGGAGGGGGTGGACCGGGGAGCTGTTTTTT
NA	TRBJ1-2	TRBV11-2	NA	CASSPDSYGYTF	TGTGCCAGCAGCCCCGACAGCTATGGCTACACCTTC
TRBD2	TRBJ2-1	TRBV9	NA	CASSVLSLAVYNEQFF	TGTGCCAGCAGCGTCCTTTCCCTAGCGGTTTACAATGAGCAGTTCTTC
NA	TRBJ1-4	TRBV3-1/TRBV3-2	NA	CASSRLMGAGEKLFF	TGTGCCAGCAGCCGCCTTATGGGGGCCGGTGAAAAACTGTTTTTT
NA	TRBJ2-3	TRBV24-1	NA	CATMSSGNLLTDTQYF	TGTGCCACCATGTCTTCAGGGAACCTACTCACAGATACGCAGTATTTT